This record covers a single T cell receptor beta chain. No antigen is known for it. Base qualities are missing; no much larger clone stands one base away. The data were taken from a study of cytomegalovirus exposure and HLA in healthy donors (TCRdb year 2017). Looking at the study overall: In an earlier analysis of under 600 of the donors, 276 Gb of sequence data and 117 million unique TCR beta sequences from some 170 million T cells were reported. Typing coverage differed by locus: A, B, C, DRB1 and DQB1 were typed in roughly 620-630 donors, DQA1 in 522, DPA1 in approximately 610, and DPB1 in just under 490. The study used immunosequencing to profile the T cell repertoires of under 700 subjects and linked those repertoires to cytomegalovirus serostatus. About five DR-DQ haplotypes were handled as single units for association and clustering because linkage in the cohort was strong. All discovery cohort repertoires had been generated on a single sequencing platform. An early release covering approximately 600 HLA-typed donors comprised 300 to 350 gigabases of sequencing data and roughly 86 million unique TCR sequences. The study combined high-throughput TCR immunosequencing, statistical association of individual TCRs with disease status, and machine learning to predict cytomegalovirus infection status. The study was designed to test whether signatures of past pathogen exposure could be identified by cataloging public T cell receptors. To study patterns of TCR occurrence, a later analysis re-analyzed previously published TCR beta repertoires from around 700 donors and added high-resolution HLA genotyping. Genome-wide SNP genotypes for about 65% of the roughly 700 donors were used in a later genetic analysis, which treated that subset as a discovery cohort. Among the approximately 400 genotyped donors, 81% belonged to the genetic ancestry cluster associated with self-reported Caucasian donors. Along with the roughly 710-subject first cohort, a separate validation cohort of some 130 different subjects was used. Rather than using new phenotypic data, the later analysis identified candidate immune exposures from TCR beta sequences and from how often those sequences occurred across donors. In an earlier analysis of about 590 of the donors, high-throughput TCR beta sequencing was used to judge whether each TCR beta V gene segment behaved as functional or pseudogenic. Class I and class II HLA loci were covered by the typing at four-digit resolution. Donor age, sex, ethnicity and CMV serostatus were collected together with the repertoire data. Across under 500 genotyped donors of the cohort, an average of about 240,000 unique TCR beta nucleotide sequences per donor were sequenced, and approximately 19% of those sequences were non-productive. Results the study describes overall, beyond this receptor: According to a later analysis, most CMV-associated TCR beta chains appeared to be HLA-restricted, and the HLA associations seemed to be driven largely by CMV exposure. An earlier analysis of roughly 570 of the donors showed that most TCR beta V segments appeared in productive rearrangements either about 87% or about 30% of the time, which broadly matched IMGT annotations. A cluster of highly shared sequence variants was judged likely to represent a technical artifact of the sequencing pipeline. Compared with the roughly 600-donor mean, donors in an Asian-associated ancestry cluster had fewer N-insertions in productive TCRs, according to a later genetic analysis. The study listed 150 to 200 TCR beta chains as associated with cytomegalovirus. Presence/absence analyses assumed roughly uniform sequencing depth across donors, an assumption that may not hold. Three of the identified cytomegalovirus-associated TCR beta chains were confirmed in vitro to be specific for cytomegalovirus antigens. At a false discovery rate of 0.05, a later analysis linked under 20,000 TCR beta sequences to specific HLA alleles. Only TCR beta chains were sequenced in this cohort, and the absence of alpha or paired-chain data limited detectable features. Assigning TCR associations to individual alleles was difficult when HLA alleles, especially DR and DQ, strongly co-occurred. Cytomegalovirus status was reported to be diagnosed by the classifier with high specificity and sensitivity in both the original and validation cohorts. Immune exposure information for the cohort was limited to CMV serostatus. In a later analysis, the rate of TCR association differed among HLA loci, with DRB1 alleles having the most associated TCRs and HLA-C alleles having the fewest. The authors suggested that the approach could potentially be generalized to other disease states and immunological phenotypes. Because some donors lacked HLA typing at each locus, the association tests relied only on the typed subset. A later analysis found that HLA-associated TCR beta chains were more clonally expanded and had lower generation probabilities than equally common non-associated chains. Because the 87-base-pair reads could not distinguish some IMGT-functional V segments, including TRBV6-2 and TRBV6-3, those segments were excluded. V-gene and J-gene trimming of TCR beta chains was associated with a missense DCLRE1C variant in a later genetic analysis, and the association was replicated in an independent cohort. Correlated functional status among segregating V segments might be attributable to linkage disequilibrium, but an unknown experimental factor could not be ruled out. A further reported finding was that TCR beta sequences accurately predicted the HLA-A and HLA-B alleles for most subjects in the first cohort. Several of the top co-occurrence clusters appeared to be linked to parvovirus B19, influenza, CMV and Epstein-Barr virus, according to a later analysis. While some public TCRs were present in many individuals, most TCR sequences turned up only very rarely across donors. Because counts were too low, fewer than 20 rarely observed V segments, including chromosome 9 orphons, were excluded from the earlier analysis of around 590 of the donors.

To prepare the library, the immunoSEQ multiplex PCR assay was applied. For the multiplex PCR, a mixture combining 60 forward primers for TCR Vbeta segments and 13 reverse primers for TCR Jbeta segments was used. A multiplex PCR assay on genomic DNA amplified the CDR3 region of rearranged TCR beta genes. On the Illumina HiSeq System, the amplified TCR beta libraries were sequenced as 87-base-pair reads. The authors' pipeline ran thus. In a later analysis, tens of millions of unique TCR beta chains were counted across the roughly 700 repertoires, and roughly 9.9 million of these chains were shared by at least two donors. To remove PCR and sequencing errors, raw reads were error-corrected and collapsed into unique sequences using a nearest-neighbor algorithm that merged closely related sequences. To assign V, D and J gene segments, CDR3 sequences were aligned to IMGT reference sequences. For a sequence to be retained, at least a six-nucleotide match to both a V gene segment and a J gene segment was required. Rearrangements were called productive when the CDR3 lacked stop codons and stayed in frame with V and J; all others were non-productive. Following IMGT convention, CDR3 was defined as the stretch from the second conserved V-encoded cysteine to the conserved J-encoded phenylalanine. In an earlier analysis of approximately 590 of the donors, sequences lacking an unambiguous match to a single V gene segment were excluded. In an earlier analysis of a few hundred of the donors, V segments were called functional above 56.7% productive rearrangements and were called segregating when the between-donor standard deviation exceeded 5%. A statistical classification framework was built for diagnosing cytomegalovirus status from the catalog of TCR beta chain sequences. V and J gene assignment, in a later analysis, came from comparing TCR nucleotide sequences with IMGT/GENE-DB human TR gene sequences. A later analysis assigned CDR3 sequences and most-parsimonious VDJ recombination scenarios with the TCRdist pipeline. In a later analysis, each TCR beta chain was defined by its CDR3 amino acid sequence together with its V-gene family, and reads without a unique V-gene family were excluded. To address suspected cross-contamination and a sequencing artifact, a later analysis removed 450 to 700 highly shared, low-generation-probability nucleotide sequences. In a later analysis, a clonal expansion index for each public chain was calculated from normalized within-repertoire ranks of inferred template counts. In a later analysis, generation probabilities were computed with a VDJ recombination model fitted to out-of-frame rearrangements, and the resulting probabilities were checked against IGoR. In a later analysis, hypergeometric tests were used to score TCR-TCR, TCR-HLA and TCR-CMV co-occurrence, with a repertoire-size bias correction applied to TCR pairs. To estimate false discovery rates, a later analysis permuted the HLA or CMV assignments 20 times. In a later analysis, co-occurring TCRs were grouped using DBSCAN, with TCRdist sequence similarity added in when clustering inside HLA-allele-positive subsets. Co-occurrence clustering excluded repertoires with fewer than 30,000 or more than 120,000 public chains, plus five with anomalous nucleotide sharing. Here the immuneACCESS table is served through TCRdb, limited to in-frame sequences with V and J called. Missing clones are a known gap in these copies; in checked studies unresolved V genes cover under half, and the rest lacks a known reason. V and J calls and clone size are given by that table; D and trimming were obtained from the DNA. A total of around 200,000 clones appear in this sample, 75% to 90% of them only once. Approximately 0.31% of the sample rests with the top ten.

From its cysteine to its phenylalanine, the CDR3 spans 15 amino acids. Here the CDR3 DNA is all that survives: 45 bases in frame from base 1. For CDR1 and CDR2, the germline V gene lists LGHNA and YNFKEQ. Cut back by 3 bases and 3 bases, the V and J ends lie 14 bases apart. The cohort consisted of 670 or so healthy bone marrow donors. At the time of sampling, every cohort member was nominally healthy, though immune exposures that went unrecorded were likely present. The donor tested CMV seronegative and was one of the 352 seronegative cohort members. Each donor provided a peripheral blood sample, and peripheral blood mononuclear cells were used for TCR beta sequencing. Genomic DNA extraction from the blood cell samples was performed with the Qiagen DNeasy Blood Extraction Kit.

Sequenced input: PBMCs. The TCR sequence derives from a woman in her thirties in good health and CMV-seronegative. The sequence links TRBV4-2 to TRBJ1-2; the D region possibly corresponds to TRBD1 (5 bases align). CDR3 protein: CASSQPAGPYYGYTF. In nucleotides, the sequence is TGTGCCAGCAGCCAGCCGGCAGGGCCTTACTATGGCTACACCTTC.